This TCR beta chain is from a study of cytomegalovirus exposure and HLA in healthy donors. This clone is a singleton in its sample. The antigen is not known. Study-wide findings and caveats: Sequencing artifact likely explains a cluster of highly shared sequence variants. In a later analysis, several top co-occurrence clusters appeared linked to parvovirus B19, influenza, CMV and Epstein-Barr virus.

The PCR contained 60 Vbeta and 13 Jbeta primers. The assay was immunoSEQ multiplex PCR, and TCRdb's table has in-frame clones only and misses some. This table has more than 100,000 clones, around 70% appearing once. The sequenced sample was PBMCs. The TCR originated in a woman aged 40 to 55 in good health and CMV-seropositive.

This CDR3 is CASSFITDTQYF. The CDR3 coding sequence is TGTGCCAGCAGCTTTATCACAGATACGCAGTATTTT. The gene calls are TRBV7-8 and TRBJ2-3; D call uncertain. V lost 3 bases and J 2 bases, leaving 3 bases between the germline ends. CDR3 length equals 12 residues. The germline V gene encodes CDR1 SGHVS and CDR2 FQNEAQ.